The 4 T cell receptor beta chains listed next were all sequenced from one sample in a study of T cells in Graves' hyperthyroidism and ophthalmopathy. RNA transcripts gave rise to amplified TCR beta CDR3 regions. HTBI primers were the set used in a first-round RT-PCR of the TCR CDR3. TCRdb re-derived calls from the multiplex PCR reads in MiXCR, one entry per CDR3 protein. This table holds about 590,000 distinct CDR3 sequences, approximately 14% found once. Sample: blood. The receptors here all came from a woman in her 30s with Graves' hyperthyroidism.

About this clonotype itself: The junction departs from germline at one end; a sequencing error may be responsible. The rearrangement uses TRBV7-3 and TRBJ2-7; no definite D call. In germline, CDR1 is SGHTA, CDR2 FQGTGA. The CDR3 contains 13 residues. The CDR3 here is CTSSLGSHLEQYF. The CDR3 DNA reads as TGTACCAGCAGCTTAGGTTCTCATTTGGAGCAGTACTTC.

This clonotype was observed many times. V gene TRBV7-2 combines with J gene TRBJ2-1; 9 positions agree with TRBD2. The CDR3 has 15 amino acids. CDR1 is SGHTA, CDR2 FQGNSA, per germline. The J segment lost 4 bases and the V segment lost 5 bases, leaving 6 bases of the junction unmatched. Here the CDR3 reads CASSIQREVYNEQFF. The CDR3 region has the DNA TGTGCCAGCAGCATTCAGCGGGAGGTGTACAATGAGCAGTTCTTC.

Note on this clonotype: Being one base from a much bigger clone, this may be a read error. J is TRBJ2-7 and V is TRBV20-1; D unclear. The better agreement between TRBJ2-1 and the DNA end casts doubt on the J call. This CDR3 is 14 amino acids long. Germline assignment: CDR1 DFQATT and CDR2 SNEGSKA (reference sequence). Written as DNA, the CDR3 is TGCAGTGCTAGAGTAACAGAACAACTCTACGAGCAGTTCTTC. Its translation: CSARVTEQLYEQFF.

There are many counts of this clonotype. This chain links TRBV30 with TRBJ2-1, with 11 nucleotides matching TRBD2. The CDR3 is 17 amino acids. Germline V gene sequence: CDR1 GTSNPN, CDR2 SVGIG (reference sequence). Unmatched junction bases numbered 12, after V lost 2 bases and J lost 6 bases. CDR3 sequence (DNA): TGTGCCTGGAGTACTATACTAGCGGGAGTGTTAGGCAATGAGCAGTTCTTC. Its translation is CAWSTILAGVLGNEQFF.